Listed here is a single TCR beta chain. The sample belongs to a study of blood T cell repertoires in COVID-19. At the level of the study: The study drew acute and convalescent COVID-19 samples from the United States, Italy and Spain. The analysed material was cDNA or gDNA that came from T cells, B-cell-depleted T cells, or PBMCs.

Authors' analysis steps: Estimates of nucleated cell counts were drawn from the amplification of reference gene primers. TCRdb's copy holds only in-frame clones and misses some; the assay was immunoSEQ multiplex PCR. D and trimming were read from the DNA, whereas the V and J calls and clone size are those reported in that table. The sample holds around 200,000 clones, approximately 85% seen once. The CDR3 length is 13 residues. The germline CDR1 and CDR2 sequences are LNHNV and YYDKDF (reference sequence). The germline V and J ends were trimmed by 3 bases and 5 bases, with 8 bases remaining between them.

The sequenced sample consisted of peripheral blood. The source of this sequence is a woman at least 80 years old with acute or convalescent COVID-19. The genes are TRBV15 and TRBJ2-1; D possibly corresponds to TRBD2 (5 bases). In nucleotides, the CDR3 is TGTGCCACCAGCAGGGAGCGGAACAATGAGCAGTTCTTC. Translated, it gives CATSRERNNEQFF.